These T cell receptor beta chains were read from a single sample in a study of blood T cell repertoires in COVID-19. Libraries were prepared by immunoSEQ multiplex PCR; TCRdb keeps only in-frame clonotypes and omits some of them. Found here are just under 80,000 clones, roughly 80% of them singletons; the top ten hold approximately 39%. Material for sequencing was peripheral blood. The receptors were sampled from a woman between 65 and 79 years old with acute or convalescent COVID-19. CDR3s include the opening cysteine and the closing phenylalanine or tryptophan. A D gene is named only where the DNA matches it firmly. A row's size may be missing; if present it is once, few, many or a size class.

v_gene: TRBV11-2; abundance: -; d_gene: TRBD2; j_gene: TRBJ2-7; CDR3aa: CASSQVRGEGEQYF; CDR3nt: TGTGCCAGCAGCCAAGTCCGGGGGGAGGGCGAGCAGTACTTC
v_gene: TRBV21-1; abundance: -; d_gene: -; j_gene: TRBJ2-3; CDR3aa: CASSKRAGGSSGACTQYF; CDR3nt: TGTGCCAGCAGCAAAAGGGCGGGAGGGAGTTCGGGAGCATGTACGCAGTATTTT
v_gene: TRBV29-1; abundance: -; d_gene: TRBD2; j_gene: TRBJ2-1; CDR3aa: CSVQPRGEGTSGVRQFF; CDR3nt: TGCAGCGTCCAACCTAGGGGGGAAGGGACTAGCGGGGTCAGGCAGTTCTTC
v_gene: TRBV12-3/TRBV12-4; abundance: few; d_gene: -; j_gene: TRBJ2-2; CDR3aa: CASRRQGTGELFF; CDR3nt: TGTGCCAGCAGGCGCCAGGGAACCGGGGAGCTGTTTTTT
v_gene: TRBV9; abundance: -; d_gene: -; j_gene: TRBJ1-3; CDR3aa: CASSVGGGTGNTIYF; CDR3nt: TGTGCCAGCAGCGTGGGAGGGGGGACTGGAAACACCATATATTTT
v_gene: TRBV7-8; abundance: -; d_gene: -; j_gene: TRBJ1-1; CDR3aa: CASSPTQGRNTEAFF; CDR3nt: TGTGCCAGCAGCCCGACTCAGGGGCGGAACACTGAAGCTTTCTTT
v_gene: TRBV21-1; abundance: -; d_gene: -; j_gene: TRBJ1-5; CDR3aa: CASSKNTDQPQHF; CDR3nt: TGTGCCAGCAGCAAAAATACGGATCAGCCCCAGCATTTT
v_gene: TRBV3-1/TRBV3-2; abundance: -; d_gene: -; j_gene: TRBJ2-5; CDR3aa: CASVRRGEETQYF; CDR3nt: TGTGCCAGCGTCCGAAGAGGTGAAGAGACCCAGTACTTC
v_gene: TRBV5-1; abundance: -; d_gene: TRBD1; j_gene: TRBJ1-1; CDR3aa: CASSRNRDSPNEAFF; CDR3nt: TGCGCCAGCAGCCGAAACCGGGACAGTCCTAATGAAGCTTTCTTT
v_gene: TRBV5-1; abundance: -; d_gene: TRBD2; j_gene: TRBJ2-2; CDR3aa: CASQKTGLAGVSGELFF; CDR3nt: TGCGCCAGCCAAAAAACCGGACTAGCGGGAGTCTCCGGGGAGCTGTTTTTT
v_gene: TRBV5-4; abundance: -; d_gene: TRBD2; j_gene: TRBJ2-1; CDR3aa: CASGVAGGRGYNEQFF; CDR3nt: TGTGCCAGCGGAGTAGCGGGAGGGAGGGGTTACAATGAGCAGTTCTTC
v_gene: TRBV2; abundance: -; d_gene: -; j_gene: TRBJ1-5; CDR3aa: CASSPGQSSNQPQHF; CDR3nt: TGTGCCAGCAGTCCCGGACAGAGTAGCAATCAGCCCCAGCATTTT
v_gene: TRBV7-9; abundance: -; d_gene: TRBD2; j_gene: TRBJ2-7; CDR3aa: CASSLWGGNEQYF; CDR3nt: TGTGCCAGCAGCTTATGGGGGGGTAACGAGCAGTACTTC
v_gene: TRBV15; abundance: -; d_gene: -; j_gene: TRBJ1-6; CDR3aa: CATRIDRIENSPLHF; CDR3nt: TGTGCCACCAGGATTGACAGGATCGAGAATTCACCCCTCCACTTT
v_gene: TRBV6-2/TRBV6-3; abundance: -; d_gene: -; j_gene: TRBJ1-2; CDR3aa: CASSRTEKLNYGYTF; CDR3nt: TGTGCCAGCAGTAGAACCGAGAAGCTGAACTATGGCTACACCTTC
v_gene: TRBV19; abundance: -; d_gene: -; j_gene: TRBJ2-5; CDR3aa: CASSMQGRAETQYF; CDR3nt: TGTGCCAGTAGTATGCAGGGCAGGGCTGAGACCCAGTACTTC
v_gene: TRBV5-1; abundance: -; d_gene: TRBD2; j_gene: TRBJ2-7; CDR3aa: CASSLEGLAGPYEQYF; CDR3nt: TGCGCCAGCAGCTTGGAGGGTCTAGCGGGACCCTACGAGCAGTACTTC
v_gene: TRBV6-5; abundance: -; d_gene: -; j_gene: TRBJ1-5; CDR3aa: CASSYSEEINQPQHF; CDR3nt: TGTGCCAGCAGTTACAGCGAGGAAATAAATCAGCCCCAGCATTTT
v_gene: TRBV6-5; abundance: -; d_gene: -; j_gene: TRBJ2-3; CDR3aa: CASSNPEDTQYF; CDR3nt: TGTGCCAGCAGCAACCCAGAAGATACGCAGTATTTT
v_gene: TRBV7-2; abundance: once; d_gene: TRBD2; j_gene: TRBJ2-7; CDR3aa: CASSAGVGEQYF; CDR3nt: TGTGCCAGCAGCGCGGGAGTAGGCGAGCAGTACTTC
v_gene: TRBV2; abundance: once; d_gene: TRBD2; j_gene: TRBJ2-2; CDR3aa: CASRRGGTGELFF; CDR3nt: TGTGCCAGCAGACGGGGGGGCACCGGGGAGCTGTTTTTT
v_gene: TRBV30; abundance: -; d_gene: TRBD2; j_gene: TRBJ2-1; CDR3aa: CAWSALAVSQFF; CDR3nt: TGTGCCTGGAGTGCCCTAGCGGTTTCTCAGTTCTTC
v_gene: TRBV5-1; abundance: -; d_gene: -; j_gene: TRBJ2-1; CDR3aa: CASSLQTGNEQFF; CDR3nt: TGCGCCAGCAGCTTACAAACAGGGAATGAGCAGTTCTTC
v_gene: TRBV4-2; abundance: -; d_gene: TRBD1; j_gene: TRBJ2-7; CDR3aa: CASSQEDRGFDEQYF; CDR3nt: TGTGCCAGCAGCCAGGAGGACAGGGGGTTCGACGAGCAGTACTTC
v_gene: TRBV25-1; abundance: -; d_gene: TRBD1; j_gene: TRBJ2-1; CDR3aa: CASSGGQGHEQFF; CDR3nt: TGTGCCAGCAGTGGGGGACAGGGACATGAGCAGTTCTTC
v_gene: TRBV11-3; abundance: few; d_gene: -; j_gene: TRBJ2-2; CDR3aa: CASSLGFNSGELFF; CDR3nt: TGTGCCAGCAGCTTAGGGTTCAACTCCGGGGAGCTGTTTTTT
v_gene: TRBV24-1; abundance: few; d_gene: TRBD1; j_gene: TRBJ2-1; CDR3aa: CATSDPSYRGNNEQFF; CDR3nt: TGTGCCACCAGTGACCCCAGTTACAGGGGGAACAATGAGCAGTTCTTC
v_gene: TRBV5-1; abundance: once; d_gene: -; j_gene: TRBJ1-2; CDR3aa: CASSPGAGAAGGNYGYTF; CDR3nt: TGCGCCAGCAGCCCCGGGGCAGGGGCCGCGGGTGGTAACTATGGCTACACCTTC
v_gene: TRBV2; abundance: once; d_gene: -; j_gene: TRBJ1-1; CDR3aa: CASSPQGKGTEAFF; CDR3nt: TGTGCCAGCAGCCCACAGGGAAAGGGCACTGAAGCTTTCTTT
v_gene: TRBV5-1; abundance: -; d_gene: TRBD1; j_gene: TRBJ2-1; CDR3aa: CASSDRDRGQLGNEQFF; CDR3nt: TGCGCCAGCAGCGACCGGGACAGGGGGCAATTGGGCAATGAGCAGTTCTTC
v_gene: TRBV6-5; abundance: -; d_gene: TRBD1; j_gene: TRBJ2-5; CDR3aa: CASNRDRDETQYF; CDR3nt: TGTGCCAGCAACCGAGACAGGGATGAGACCCAGTACTTC
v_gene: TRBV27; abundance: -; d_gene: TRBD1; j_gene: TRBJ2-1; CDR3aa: CASSKGTGSYNEQFF; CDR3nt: TGTGCCAGCAGTAAAGGGACAGGATCTTACAATGAGCAGTTCTTC
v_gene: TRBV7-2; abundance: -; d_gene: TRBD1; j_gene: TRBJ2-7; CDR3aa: CASSLDPPGQGYEQYF; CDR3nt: TGTGCCAGCAGCTTGGACCCACCGGGACAGGGCTACGAGCAGTACTTC
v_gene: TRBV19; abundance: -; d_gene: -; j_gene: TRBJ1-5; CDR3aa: CASSIEVGDQPQHF; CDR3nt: TGTGCCAGTAGTATAGAAGTCGGGGATCAGCCCCAGCATTTT
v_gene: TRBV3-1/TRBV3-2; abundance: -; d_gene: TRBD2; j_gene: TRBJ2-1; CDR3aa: CASSQWSGSSSEQFF; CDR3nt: TGTGCCAGCAGCCAATGGAGCGGGAGTAGTAGTGAGCAGTTCTTC
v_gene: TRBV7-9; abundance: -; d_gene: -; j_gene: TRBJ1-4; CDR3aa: CASIKGRSGEKLFF; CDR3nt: TGTGCCAGCATCAAGGGGCGATCTGGTGAAAAACTGTTTTTT
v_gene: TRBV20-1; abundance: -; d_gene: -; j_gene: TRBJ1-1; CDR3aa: CSASILIGTEAFF; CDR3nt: TGCAGTGCTAGTATATTGATCGGCACTGAAGCTTTCTTT
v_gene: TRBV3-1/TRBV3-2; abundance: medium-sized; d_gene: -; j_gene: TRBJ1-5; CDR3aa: CASSQEQGGQSNQPQHF; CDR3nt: TGTGCCAGCAGCCAAGAGCAGGGAGGGCAGAGCAATCAGCCCCAGCATTTT
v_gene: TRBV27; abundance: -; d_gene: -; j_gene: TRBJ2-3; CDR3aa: CASSPRLFALGRTDTQYF; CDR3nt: TGTGCCAGCAGTCCCCGACTCTTCGCCCTGGGGCGCACAGATACGCAGTATTTT
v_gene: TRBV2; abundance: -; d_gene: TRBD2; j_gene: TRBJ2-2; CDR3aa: CASSSLGTTAGELFF; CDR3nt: TGTGCCAGCAGTTCTCTGGGGACTACAGCCGGGGAGCTGTTTTTT
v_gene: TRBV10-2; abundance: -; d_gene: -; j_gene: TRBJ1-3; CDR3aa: CASSEAPSGYTIYF; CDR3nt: TGCGCCAGCAGTGAGGCCCCTTCGGGGTACACCATATATTTT
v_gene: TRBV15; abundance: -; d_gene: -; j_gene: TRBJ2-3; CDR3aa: CATSRGVGTDTQYF; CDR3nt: TGTGCCACCAGCAGAGGTGTAGGCACAGATACGCAGTATTTT
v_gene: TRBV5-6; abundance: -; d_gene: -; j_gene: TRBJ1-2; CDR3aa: CASSLTGHSYGYTF; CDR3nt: TGTGCCAGCAGCTTGACAGGACACTCTTATGGCTACACCTTC
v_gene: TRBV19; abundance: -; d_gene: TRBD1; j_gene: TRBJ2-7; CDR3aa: CASGRTGGREQYF; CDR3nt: TGTGCCAGTGGACGGACAGGGGGCCGCGAGCAGTACTTC
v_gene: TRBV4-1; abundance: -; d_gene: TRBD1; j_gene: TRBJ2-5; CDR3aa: CASSQAGTEIQETQYF; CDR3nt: TGCGCCAGCAGCCAGGCCGGGACAGAAATACAAGAGACCCAGTACTTC
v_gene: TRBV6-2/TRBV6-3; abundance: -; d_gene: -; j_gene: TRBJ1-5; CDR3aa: CASSYSTGQPQHF; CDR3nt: TGTGCCAGCAGTTACTCGACAGGTCAGCCCCAGCATTTT
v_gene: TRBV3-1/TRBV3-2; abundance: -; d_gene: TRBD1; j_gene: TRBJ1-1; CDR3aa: CASSHYGQGGRTEAFF; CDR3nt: TGTGCCAGCAGCCACTACGGACAGGGAGGACGGACTGAAGCTTTCTTT
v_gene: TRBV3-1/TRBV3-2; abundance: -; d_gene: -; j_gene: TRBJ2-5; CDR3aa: CASSQDLRQETQYF; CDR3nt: TGTGCCAGCAGCCAAGATCTACGCCAAGAGACCCAGTACTTC
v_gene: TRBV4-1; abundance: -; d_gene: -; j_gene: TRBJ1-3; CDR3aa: CASKTTRGSGNTIYF; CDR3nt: TGCGCCAGCAAGACTACCAGGGGCTCTGGAAACACCATATATTTT
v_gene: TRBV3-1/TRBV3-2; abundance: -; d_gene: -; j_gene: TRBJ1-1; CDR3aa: CASSQDPQIYEAFF; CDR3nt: TGTGCCAGCAGCCAAGATCCACAGATCTATGAAGCTTTCTTT
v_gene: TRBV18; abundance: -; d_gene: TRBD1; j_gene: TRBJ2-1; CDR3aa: CASSPGTGGPDYNEQFF; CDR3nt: TGTGCCAGCTCACCGGGGACAGGGGGCCCCGACTACAATGAGCAGTTCTTC
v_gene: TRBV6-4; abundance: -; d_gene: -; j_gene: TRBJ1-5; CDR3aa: CASNHSLNQPQHF; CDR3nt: TGTGCCAGCAACCACAGCCTCAATCAGCCCCAGCATTTT
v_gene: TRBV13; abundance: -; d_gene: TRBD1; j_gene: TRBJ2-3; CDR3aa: CASSLRQGPALDTQYF; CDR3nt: TGTGCCAGCAGCCTCAGACAGGGGCCGGCGTTAGATACGCAGTATTTT
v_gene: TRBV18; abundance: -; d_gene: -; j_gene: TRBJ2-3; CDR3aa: CASSPQGADTQYF; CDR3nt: TGTGCCAGCTCACCACAGGGGGCAGATACGCAGTATTTT
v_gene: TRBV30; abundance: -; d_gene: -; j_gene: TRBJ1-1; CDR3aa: CAWSVRSRNTEAFF; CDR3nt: TGTGCCTGGAGTGTACGTAGCAGGAACACTGAAGCTTTCTTT
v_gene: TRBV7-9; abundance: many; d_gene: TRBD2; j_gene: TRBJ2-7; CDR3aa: CASSSMTSLGEQYF; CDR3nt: TGTGCCAGCAGCTCTATGACTAGCCTCGGCGAGCAGTACTTC
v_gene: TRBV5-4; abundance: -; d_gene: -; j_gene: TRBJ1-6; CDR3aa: CASSLGSVNSPLHF; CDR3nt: TGTGCCAGCAGCTTGGGGTCAGTTAATTCACCCCTCCACTTT